This T cell receptor (beta chain) stems from a study of T-cell memory formation after mild COVID-19. In the study overall: TCR clusters were largely donor specific.

Study observations and caveats: Clones contracting over day 15 to 85 were CD4/CD8 balanced, with later expanders leaning CD4+.

Sample barcodes and UMIs were carried by the TCR alpha and TCR beta cDNA libraries that 5'RACE generated with constant-segment primers. TCRdb recomputed calls from the 5' RACE reads with MiXCR, one row per CDR3 protein. The sample lists about 190,000 distinct CDR3 sequences; roughly a tenth were seen once. Trimming pared 4 bases from V and 0 bases from J, leaving 14 bases between. The CDR3 contains 17 residues. Germline assignment: CDR1 SGDLS and CDR2 YYNGEE. On this clonotype itself: Its antigen is as yet unknown.

The chain joins TRBV9 to TRBJ2-6, with D unresolved. The clonotype was recovered from a young man who had mild COVID-19 (a few samples of this study predate the infection). Cell type and time point are not known. The sequenced sample was PBMCs or a T cell subset sorted from them (not recorded which). CDR3 nucleotides: TGTGCCAGCAGCACCACCCCGGGTCGCTCTGGGGCCAACGTCCTGACTTTC. Protein: CASSTTPGRSGANVLTF.